These 16 T cell receptor beta chains were sequenced from one sample in a study of T cell responses to AZD1222 COVID-19 vaccine. Libraries were prepared by immunoSEQ multiplex PCR; TCRdb keeps only in-frame clonotypes and omits some of them. The sample consists of over 120,000 clones, around nine tenths of them appearing once. This material consisted of peripheral blood, taken on day 0 of AZD1222 vaccination. The receptors here all came from an adult in good health.

This rearrangement joins TRBV28 to TRBJ1-1; D is undetermined. The CDR3 has 14 amino acids. Germline V gene sequence: CDR1 MDHEN, CDR2 SYDVKM. V lost 5 bases and J 1 base, leaving 11 bases between the germline ends. This chain's CDR3 is CASSLLTPNTEAFF. The CDR3 DNA reads as TGTGCCAGCAGTCTCCTGACTCCGAACACTGAAGCTTTCTTT. Filled out from reference TRBV28 and TRBJ1-1, the complete variable domain reads DVKVTQSSRYLVKRTGEKVFLECVQDMDHENMFWYRQDPGLGLRLIYFSYDVKMKEKGDIPEGYSVSREKKERFSLILESASTNQTSMYLCASSLLTPNTEAFFGQGTRLTVV.

The gene calls are TRBV4-2 and TRBJ2-4; 8 bases line up with TRBD1. Germline-derived CDR1 and CDR2 are LGHNA and YNFKEQ. The CDR3 is 15 residues long. Germline trimming cut 4 bases from V and 4 bases from J; bases unmatched to any gene: 6. The CDR3 spells CASSRQGTTKNIQYF. The CDR3, as DNA: TGTGCCAGCAGCCGACAGGGGACGACTAAAAACATTCAGTACTTC.

The chain joins TRBV9 to TRBJ2-3; D possibly corresponds to TRBD1 (5 bases). The ends were cut back, 0 bases at V and 4 bases at J, with 18 bases in the middle. Germline V lookup: CDR1 SGDLS, CDR2 YYNGEE. CDR3 length: 17 amino acids. In DNA form, the CDR3 reads TGTGCCAGCAGCGTAGGGCCAGGGATCACTGGGTCAGATACGCAGTATTTT. Protein product: CASSVGPGITGSDTQYF.

For the CDR3, the DNA is TGCGCCAGCAGCTTAGCGCGCGGGGAAGGATCACCCCTCCACTTT. This translates into CASSLARGEGSPLHF. The genes are TRBV5-1 and TRBJ1-6; no clear D. Per germline, CDR1 SGHRS and CDR2 YFSETQ. Between the trimmed V and J ends, which lost 2 bases and 10 bases, there was a span of 16 bases. The length of the CDR3 is 15 residues.

The chain has TRBV24-1 and TRBJ1-2, with D perhaps TRBD1 (5 bases). The V end lost 3 bases, the J end lost 4 bases, and 11 bases lay between the germline ends. This CDR3 has 14 residues. Looked up from germline, CDR1 is KGHDR and CDR2 is SFDVKD. The CDR3 sequence: CATSDLGGAYGYTF. The CDR3 DNA reads TGTGCCACCAGTGATCTCGGGGGAGCCTATGGCTACACCTTC.

The chain employs TRBV6-5 and TRBJ2-1, with 10 bases that match TRBD1. Germline V CDR1 and CDR2: MNHEY, SVGAGI. The CDR3 sequence is 14 residues long. J lost 12 bases, V lost 6 bases, and 11 bases had no gene match. Here the CDR3 DNA reads TGTGCCAGCAGCCTGGGACAGGGGAAGGGAGGGCAGTTCTTC. Its protein is CASSLGQGKGGQFF.

This clone was seen a single time. This rearrangement joins TRBV19 to TRBJ1-2; the match to TRBD1 covers 10 bases. This CDR3 has 15 amino acids. Trimming at V came to 4 bases and at J to 7 bases, leaving 9 bases not matched to a gene. Germline CDR1 reads LNHDA; CDR2 reads SQIVND (reference sequence). The CDR3 nucleotides read TGTGCCAGTAGTAGATCCGGGACAGGGGTCTCTGGCTACACCTTC. Its translation: CASSRSGTGVSGYTF. Using reference TRBV19 and TRBJ1-2 for the parts outside the CDR3, the full variable domain is DGGITQSPKYLFRKEGQNVTLSCEQNLNHDAMYWYRQDPGQGLRLIYYSQIVNDFQKGDIAEGYSVSREKKESFPLTVTSAQKNPTAFYLCASSRSGTGVSGYTFGSGTRLTVV.

The CDR3 nucleotides read TGTGCCAGCAGCTTAGTCTACAGGGATGTCCACGAGCAGTACTTC. The encoded protein is CASSLVYRDVHEQYF. The chain carries TRBV7-9 and TRBJ2-7, with a possible D match to TRBD1 (6 bases). V was pared by 1 base and J by 5 bases, with 15 bases between. Germline CDR1 SEHNR, CDR2 FQNEAQ (reference sequence). The CDR3 is 15 residues long.

This clone appeared once. V and J are TRBV5-1 and TRBJ2-3, with 14 positions matching TRBD2. The ends lost 3 bases at V and 0 bases at J; junction bases unmatched: 9. CDR1 and CDR2 (germline): SGHRS, YFSETQ. This CDR3 region has 19 residues. CDR3 DNA: TGCGCCAGCAGCTCAACCGGGACTAGCGGGAGTTTAAGCACAGATACGCAGTATTTT. It translates to CASSSTGTSGSLSTDTQYF. The full variable domain, completed using reference TRBV5-1 and TRBJ2-3, is KAGVTQTPRYLIKTRGQQVTLSCSPISGHRSVSWYQQTPGQGLQFLFEYFSETQRNKGNFPGRFSGRQFSNSRSEMNVSTLELGDSALYLCASSSTGTSGSLSTDTQYFGPGTRLTVL.

J is TRBJ1-2 and V is TRBV5-6; D gene ambiguous. V lost 3 bases and J lost 14, with 32 bases in between. This CDR3 comprises 17 residues. CDR1 is SGHDT and CDR2 is YYEEEE in the germline V gene. The CDR3 region is CASSYSKLGRRPSPRTF. CDR3 nucleotides: TGTGCCAGCAGCTATTCAAAGCTTGGGAGACGGCCCAGCCCAAGGACCTTC.

The chain has TRBV7-7 and TRBJ2-1, with a tentative D call TRBD2 (6 bases). CDR1 is SSHAT, CDR2 FNYEAQ, per germline (reference sequence). This CDR3 is 15 amino acids long. The germline V and J ends were trimmed by 4 bases and 0 bases, with 10 bases remaining between them. The CDR3 loop is CASSSLGGSYNEQFF. The CDR3, as DNA: TGTGCCAGCAGCTCCCTCGGGGGCTCCTACAATGAGCAGTTCTTC.

This chain joins TRBV27 and TRBJ1-2, with 8 bases identical to TRBD1. This CDR3 has 13 residues. CDR1 and CDR2 (germline): MNHEY, SMNVEV (reference sequence). The V gene end was trimmed by 2 bases and the J gene end by 4 bases; junction bases not matched to a gene: 0. The CDR3 sequence: CASSLGQGYGYTF. The CDR3 nucleotides read TGTGCCAGCAGTTTAGGACAGGGCTATGGCTACACCTTC.

V gene TRBV11-2 combines with J gene TRBJ2-7; no definite D call. The CDR3 is made up of 14 amino acids. V lost 6 bases and J 7 bases, leaving 19 bases between the germline ends. Germline V gene data show CDR1 as SGHAT and CDR2 as FQNNGV. CDR3 DNA sequence: TGTGCCAGCAGTACCGGAGTCCTCCTGGGGGAGCAGTACTTC. It translates to CASSTGVLLGEQYF.

The CDR3 region is CASSYSGQGRETQYF. CDR3 nucleotide sequence: TGTGCCAGCAGTTACAGTGGACAGGGTCGGGAGACCCAGTACTTC. The chain uses TRBV6-5 and TRBJ2-5, with 8 nucleotides matching TRBD1. V shed 2 bases and J 5 bases; nucleotides not matched to a gene: 7. Germline V gene sequence: CDR1 MNHEY, CDR2 SVGAGI. The CDR3 length is 15 residues.

J is TRBJ1-2 and V is TRBV9; maybe TRBD1 (6 bases). CDR3 length: 14 amino acids. V lost 4 bases, J lost 6 bases, and 16 bases lay in between. Germline V gives CDR1 SGDLS, CDR2 YYNGEE. Here the CDR3 reads CASSRSGQQHGYTF. In DNA, the CDR3 is TGTGCCAGCAGCCGCAGCGGACAGCAGCATGGCTACACCTTC.

V is TRBV29-1 and J is TRBJ2-3; no firm D call. CDR1 SQVTM and CDR2 ANQGSEA come from the germline V gene. The V gene lost 1 base and the J gene lost 6 bases, with 14 bases spanning the gap. The CDR3 contains 14 residues. Here the CDR3 reads CSVEGLEAVDTQYF. In DNA, the CDR3 is TGCAGCGTTGAAGGCCTAGAAGCCGTGGATACGCAGTATTTT.